This T cell receptor (beta chain) was profiled in a study of blood T cell repertoires in COVID-19. Background on the study: The United States, Italy and Spain supplied acute and convalescent COVID-19 samples.

Profiling relied on immunoSEQ multiplex PCR, and the TCRdb table lists in-frame clones only, not all of them. The data contain 55,000 to 75,000 clones, roughly 88% of them singletons. Germline trimming cut 5 bases from V and 2 bases from J; bases unmatched to any gene: 15. Germline V gene sequence: CDR1 GTSNPN, CDR2 SVGIG (reference sequence). This CDR3 comprises 16 residues. The V gene is TRBV30, the J gene TRBJ2-7, with 7 bases lining up with TRBD2. Sequencing input: peripheral blood. This receptor was obtained from a human donor in a cohort sampled during active COVID-19. The CDR3 protein is CAWGAGVPLLTYEQYF. CDR3 DNA: TGTGCCTGGGGGGCGGGAGTCCCCCTATTAACCTACGAGCAGTACTTC.